This passage covers 23 T cell receptor beta chains from one sample sequenced in a study of T cell responses to AZD1222 COVID-19 vaccine. Assay used: immunoSEQ multiplex PCR; TCRdb lists only in-frame clones, some missing. The sample gives roughly 110,000 clones, roughly 89% of which show up once; 22% is in the top ten. Sample: peripheral blood, taken on day 0 of AZD1222 vaccination. The receptors stem from an adult in good health.

CDR3 nucleotides: TGTGCCAGCAGGCCCAATGGGGGGAACTATGGCTACACCTTC. Translating it yields CASRPNGGNYGYTF. This chain uses TRBV27 with TRBJ1-2, with D maybe TRBD1 (5 bases). From germline, CDR1 is MNHEY and CDR2 SMNVEV (reference sequence). CDR3 length equals 14 residues. V lost 6 bases, J lost 2 bases, and 13 bases lay in between.

V gene TRBV18 combines with J gene TRBJ2-5; D remains unclear. Germline lookup yields CDR1 KGHSH and CDR2 LQKENI. The CDR3 consists of 12 residues. Trimming removed 4 bases at V and 5 bases at J, with 8 bases between. Here the CDR3 reads CASSHPRETQYF. The CDR3 region has the DNA TGTGCCAGCTCACACCCCCGGGAGACCCAGTACTTC.

The chain uses TRBV4-1 and TRBJ1-1; D remains unclear. CDR3 size: 14 residues. From germline, CDR1 is MGHRA and CDR2 YSYEKL. V was clipped by 4 bases and J by 1 base, with 10 bases between them. The CDR3 DNA is TGCGCCAGCAGCCCCGGAGACGCGAACACTGAAGCTTTCTTT. Translated, it gives CASSPGDANTEAFF.

The CDR3 nucleotides read TGTGCCAGCAGCTTGTTTGGTCAGCCCCAGCATTTT. Translation gives CASSLFGQPQHF. The chain employs TRBV5-8 and TRBJ1-5; D is undetermined. There are 12 residues in the CDR3. Trimming left V 1 base short and J 6 bases short, with 5 bases between. The germline V gene encodes CDR1 SGHTS and CDR2 YDEGEE.

The V call is TRBV5-1, the J call TRBJ2-1; 12 bases match TRBD2. CDR3 size: 17 residues. Germline V gene lookup returns CDR1 SGHRS and CDR2 YFSETQ. V gave up 4 bases and J gave up 6 bases; unmatched junction bases: 11. The CDR3 is CASSIRLLAGGPNEQFF. For the CDR3, the DNA is TGCGCCAGCAGCATTAGACTGCTAGCGGGGGGGCCCAATGAGCAGTTCTTC.

The V call is TRBV20-1, the J call TRBJ1-2; D is uncertain. The V end lost 1 base, the J end lost 6 bases, and 6 bases lay between the germline ends. CDR1 and CDR2 from the germline V gene are DFQATT and SNEGSKA (reference sequence). CDR3 length: 11 amino acids. The CDR3 DNA follows: TGCAGTGCTAGAGTTCGGCATGGCTACACCTTC. This sequence encodes CSARVRHGYTF.

The rearrangement joins TRBV5-1 to TRBJ1-4; D uncertain. Trimming took 3 bases from V and 5 from J, leaving 8 bases between them. This CDR3 has 13 amino acids. Germline V gene lookup returns CDR1 SGHRS and CDR2 YFSETQ. Written as DNA, the CDR3 is TGCGCCAGCAGCTACGACGTAAATGAAAAACTGTTTTTT. It is translated as CASSYDVNEKLFF.

J is TRBJ1-1 and V is TRBV4-1, with 7 bases fitting TRBD1. CDR3 length: 15 residues. With V trimmed by 0 bases and J by 3 bases, 4 bases remained unmatched. Per germline, CDR1 MGHRA and CDR2 YSYEKL. The CDR3 DNA follows: TGCGCCAGCAGCCAAGAAGGGGGCTCGGACACTGAAGCTTTCTTT. Amino acids: CASSQEGGSDTEAFF.

This clone has only one observation. This sequence joins TRBV21-1 and TRBJ2-7; the table's TRBD1 call for D was not verified on the DNA. TRBV21-1 is a pseudogene locus. CDR3 length: 14 residues. DNA for the CDR3: TGTGCCAGCAGCGAGAGACAGTTCTCCTACGAGCAGTACTTC. It yields the protein CASSERQFSYEQYF.

This rearrangement joins TRBV7-2 to TRBJ2-1; 8 nucleotides agree with TRBD1. The CDR3 extends over 16 amino acids. Trimming at V came to 1 base and at J to 0 bases, leaving 2 bases not matched to a gene. Germline CDR1 SGHTA, CDR2 FQGNSA. In nucleotides, the CDR3 is TGTGCCAGCAGCTTAGTCGGACAGGGCTCCTACAATGAGCAGTTCTTC. Residues: CASSLVGQGSYNEQFF. The full variable domain, in which reference TRBV7-2 and TRBJ2-1 provide the parts outside the CDR3, is GAGVSQSPSNKVTEKGKDVELRCDPISGHTALYWYRQSLGQGLEFLIYFQGNSAPDKSGLPSDRFSAERTGGSVSTLTIQRTQQEDSAVYLCASSLVGQGSYNEQFFGPGTRLTVL.

The chain has TRBV5-6 and TRBJ2-2, with a tentative D call TRBD2 (5 bases). Deletions cut 4 bases from V and 1 base from J, with 17 bases between. Germline CDR1 SGHDT, CDR2 YYEEEE. The CDR3 runs to 17 residues. The CDR3 region has the DNA TGTGCCAGCAGCCCAGGTGCCGGTCGGGAGAACACCGGGGAGCTGTTTTTT. Protein product: CASSPGAGRENTGELFF. Drawing the rest from reference TRBV5-6 and TRBJ2-2, the complete variable domain is DAGVTQSPTHLIKTRGQQVTLRCSPKSGHDTVSWYQQALGQGPQFIFQYYEEEERQRGNFPDRFSGHQFPNYSSELNVNALLLGDSALYLCASSPGAGRENTGELFFGEGSRLTVL.

The V and J genes are TRBV7-8 and TRBJ2-3, with 8 bases aligning to TRBD2. J lost 3 bases, V lost 2 bases, and 4 bases had no gene match. There are 15 residues in the CDR3. Germline lookup yields CDR1 SGHVS and CDR2 FQNEAQ. The DNA for the CDR3 is TGTGCCAGCAGCTTACGGGGACTAGAAACAGATACGCAGTATTTT. It translates to CASSLRGLETDTQYF.

The rearrangement joins TRBV5-1 to TRBJ2-7, with 9 bases identical to TRBD1. This CDR3 comprises 17 residues. V was pared by 5 bases and J by 1 base, with 13 bases of the junction left unmatched. Looked up from germline, CDR1 is SGHRS and CDR2 is YFSETQ. CDR3 nucleotide sequence: TGCGCCAGCAGACAACATCGACAGGGGGGTATTTCCTACGAGCAGTACTTC. Translation: CASRQHRQGGISYEQYF.

This chain connects TRBV9 to TRBJ1-1, with D unresolved. Trimming removed 3 bases at V and 0 bases at J, with 6 bases between. The CDR3 sequence is 13 residues long. Germline CDR1 is SGDLS and CDR2 is YYNGEE. The CDR3 sequence is CASSAGVNTEAFF. The CDR3 DNA reads TGTGCCAGCAGCGCCGGGGTGAACACTGAAGCTTTCTTT.

The chain combines TRBV6-5 with TRBJ2-5; D perhaps matches TRBD1 (6 bases). CDR1 is MNHEY, CDR2 SVGAGI, per germline. CDR3 length: 14 amino acids. Trimming stripped 3 bases from V and 5 bases from J, with 13 bases between. CDR3 sequence: CASSYDTGFETQYF. In nucleotides, the CDR3 is TGTGCCAGCAGTTATGATACAGGGTTTGAGACCCAGTACTTC.

The chain uses TRBV6-5 and TRBJ2-4, with D possibly TRBD1 on 5 matching bases. This CDR3 is built from 11 residues. Germline V gives CDR1 MNHEY, CDR2 SVGAGI. Deletions cut 7 bases from V and 9 bases from J, with 10 bases between. This CDR3 is CASTAGPIQYF. CDR3 DNA sequence: TGTGCCAGCACGGCAGGGCCCATTCAGTACTTC.

This rearrangement joins TRBV7-2 to TRBJ1-5, with a tentative D call TRBD1 (5 bases). Trimming removed 1 base at V and 5 bases at J, with 15 bases between. The CDR3 spans 16 residues. Germline CDR1 reads SGHTA; CDR2 reads FQGNSA. CDR3 residues: CASSLDLFGGDQPQHF. The DNA of the CDR3 is TGTGCCAGCAGCTTAGATTTATTCGGGGGTGATCAGCCCCAGCATTTT.

V usage is TRBV7-9 and J usage is TRBJ2-7; 11 bases agree with TRBD2. There are 15 residues in the CDR3. Trimming at V came to 1 base and at J to 4 bases, leaving 3 bases not matched to a gene. Germline V gives CDR1 SEHNR, CDR2 FQNEAQ (reference sequence). The CDR3 sequence is CASSLVASGRYEQYF. As DNA, the CDR3 is TGTGCCAGCAGCTTAGTGGCTAGCGGGAGGTACGAGCAGTACTTC.

The rearrangement links TRBV28 to TRBJ2-5, with 11 bases aligning to TRBD2. Germline V CDR1 and CDR2: MDHEN, SYDVKM. With V trimmed by 6 bases and J by 2 bases, 8 bases remained unmatched. CDR3 length equals 16 residues. As DNA, the CDR3 is TGTGCCAGCAGGCCTACTAGCGGGGGATTGCAAGAGACCCAGTACTTC. It encodes CASRPTSGGLQETQYF.

This chain joins TRBV6-2 or TRBV6-3 and TRBJ1-5; unclear D gene. CDR3 length: 13 amino acids. Trimming removed 5 bases from V and 9 bases from J, with 14 bases in between. Germline V lookup: CDR1 MNHEY, CDR2 SVGEGT. The chain's CDR3 is CASSPRPERPQHF. The CDR3 DNA reads as TGTGCCAGCAGTCCAAGGCCGGAAAGGCCCCAGCATTTT.

V gene TRBV9 combines with J gene TRBJ2-3; a possible D gene is TRBD2 (5 bases). Germline CDR1 and CDR2: SGDLS and YYNGEE. V was trimmed by 4 bases and J by 2 bases, leaving 14 bases between them. There are 15 residues in the CDR3. The CDR3: CASSLVDFLTDTQYF. The CDR3 DNA is TGTGCCAGCAGCCTAGTGGACTTCCTCACAGATACGCAGTATTTT.

V gene TRBV19 combines with J gene TRBJ1-6; a possible D gene is TRBD1 (6 bases). V was trimmed by 8 bases and J by 4 bases, leaving 12 bases between them. In germline, CDR1 is LNHDA, CDR2 SQIVND (reference sequence). The CDR3 loop spans 14 amino acids. For the CDR3, the DNA is TGTGCCAGTGGCGGACAGAGTTATAATTCACCCCTCCACTTT. Translating it yields CASGGQSYNSPLHF.

V gene TRBV6-5 combines with J gene TRBJ1-2; 8 positions match TRBD1. In germline, CDR1 is MNHEY, CDR2 SVGAGI. This CDR3 comprises 14 residues. The V gene end was trimmed by 0 bases and the J gene end by 5 bases; junction bases not matched to a gene: 2. The CDR3 loop reads CASSYSGQVYGYTF. The CDR3, as DNA: TGTGCCAGCAGTTACTCGGGACAGGTATATGGCTACACCTTC.